One sample yielded the 29 T cell receptor beta chains listed below, sequenced in a study of T-cell memory formation after mild COVID-19. One entry per CDR3 protein, called by TCRdb with MiXCR from the 5' RACE reads. The sample carries 200,000 to 250,000 distinct CDR3 sequences, 7.5% to 10% recorded once. The specimen was PBMCs or a T cell subset sorted from them (not recorded which). Receptors were obtained from a man aged 18-30 years who had mild COVID-19 (a few samples of this study predate the infection). Cell type and time point are not known.

The chain uses TRBV12-3 or TRBV12-4 and TRBJ1-1; 8 nucleotides agree with TRBD1. This CDR3 has 14 amino acids. The ends lost 5 bases at V and 0 bases at J; junction bases unmatched: 2. The DNA for the CDR3 is TGTGCCAGCAGTGACAGGGGCCTGAACACTGAAGCTTTCTTT. It specifies CASSDRGLNTEAFF.

In this sample, this clonotype turned up a few times. J is TRBJ2-1 and V is TRBV6-5; TRBD1 matches at 9 bases. V shed 2 bases, J shed 5 bases, and the junction held 4 bases outside the gene matches. CDR3 length equals 15 residues. The V gene's germline CDR1 is MNHEY and CDR2 SVGAGI. CDR3 sequence: CASSYTGQGNNEQFF. The CDR3 region has the DNA TGTGCCAGCAGTTACACGGGACAGGGTAACAATGAGCAGTTCTTC.

This clonotype occurred a few times. The rearrangement joins TRBV5-1 to TRBJ2-7, with 7 bases aligning to TRBD1. Germline V CDR1 and CDR2: SGHRS, YFSETQ. Trimming at V came to 4 bases and at J to 4 bases, leaving 11 bases not matched to a gene. The CDR3 runs to 15 residues. Here the CDR3 DNA reads TGCGCCAGCAGCCTGCTCTGGACAGGAAATTACGAGCAGTACTTC. Protein product: CASSLLWTGNYEQYF.

Only a few counts were recorded for this clonotype. This chain connects TRBV7-2 to TRBJ2-7; TRBD2 might be the D (5 bases). Trimming removed 2 bases from V and 7 bases from J, with 12 bases in between. The germline gives CDR1 SGHTA, CDR2 FQGNSA. CDR3 length: 13 amino acids. The CDR3 spells CASSLIARQEQYF. DNA of the CDR3: TGTGCCAGCAGCTTAATAGCGAGGCAGGAGCAGTACTTC.

In its sample, this clonotype was seen a few times. The V call is TRBV11-2, the J call TRBJ2-3, with TRBD1 matching 8 bases. CDR3 length: 15 residues. In germline, CDR1 is SGHAT, CDR2 FQNNGV. V shed 5 bases, J shed 4 bases, and the junction held 8 bases outside the gene matches. The CDR3 loop reads CASSLGQVRPDTQYF. The DNA for the CDR3 is TGTGCCAGCAGCCTGGGACAGGTCAGACCAGATACGCAGTATTTT. Using reference TRBV11-2 and TRBJ2-3 for the parts outside the CDR3, the full variable domain is EAGVAQSPRYKIIEKRQSVAFWCNPISGHATLYWYQQILGQGPKLLIQFQNNGVVDDSQLPKDRFSAERLKGVDSTLKIQPAKLEDSAVYLCASSLGQVRPDTQYFGPGTRLTVL.

The sample holds many counts of this clonotype. This chain connects TRBV24-1 to TRBJ2-3; TRBD1 aligns across 7 bases. V dropped 7 bases and J dropped 5; count of bases not matched to a gene: 2. The CDR3 has 12 residues. Germline V gives CDR1 KGHDR, CDR2 SFDVKD. The CDR3 sequence is CATRGGGDTQYF. The CDR3 DNA is TGTGCCACCAGAGGGGGCGGAGATACGCAGTATTTT.

The V call is TRBV12-3 or TRBV12-4, the J call TRBJ1-2; the match to TRBD1 covers 12 bases. The V gene end was trimmed by 7 bases and the J gene end by 5 bases; junction bases not matched to a gene: 11. The CDR3 totals 16 residues. CDR3 residues: CASIPLGTGGMYGYTF. CDR3 bases: TGTGCCAGCATACCTCTTGGGACAGGGGGCATGTATGGCTACACCTTC.

This clonotype was seen a few times. The V and J genes are TRBV5-1 and TRBJ1-4; no definite D call. V was clipped by 3 bases and J by 0 bases, with 9 bases between them. Germline CDR1 and CDR2: SGHRS and YFSETQ. The CDR3 runs to 15 residues. The CDR3 DNA reads TGCGCCAGCAGCTGGGGATACTCAACTAATGAAAAACTGTTTTTT. As protein: CASSWGYSTNEKLFF.

V usage is TRBV28 and J usage is TRBJ1-1; D is undetermined. The V end was cut by 5 bases, the J end by 0 bases, with 10 bases between. The CDR3 totals 14 residues. CDR1 and CDR2 (germline): MDHEN, SYDVKM. The CDR3 nucleotides read TGTGCCAGCAGTCCCCCGCGAGTGAACACTGAAGCTTTCTTT. Protein product: CASSPPRVNTEAFF.

The chain uses TRBV5-6 and TRBJ2-3; D perhaps matches TRBD1 (6 bases). The CDR3 loop spans 14 amino acids. Deletions cut 6 bases from V and 6 bases from J, with 17 bases between. The germline V gene encodes CDR1 SGHDT and CDR2 YYEEEE. Here the CDR3 DNA reads TGTGCCAGCACCGAACAGGGATTTCATGATACGCAGTATTTT. It codes for CASTEQGFHDTQYF.

The chain carries TRBV6-2 or TRBV6-3 and TRBJ2-7, with a possible D match to TRBD2 (6 bases). Between the trimmed V and J ends, which lost 6 bases and 5 bases, there was a span of 11 bases. Per germline, CDR1 MNHEY and CDR2 SVGEGT. CDR3 length: 12 amino acids. CDR3 region: CASSQTRNEQYF. The CDR3 DNA is TGTGCCAGCAGCCAGACTAGGAACGAGCAGTACTTC.

This sequence joins TRBV7-9 and TRBJ2-7; D ambiguous. Trimming took off 5 bases at V and 6 bases at J, with 23 bases between the two ends. Germline assignment: CDR1 SEHNR and CDR2 FQNEAQ (reference sequence). This CDR3 contains 16 residues. CDR3: CASSLSIGWETGEQYV. Written as DNA, the CDR3 is TGTGCCAGCAGCCTTTCCATTGGATGGGAAACGGGCGAGCAGTACGTC.

This clonotype has only a few counts. V usage is TRBV20-1 and J usage is TRBJ1-2, with 7 bases identical to TRBD1. CDR3 length equals 15 residues. The germline V gene encodes CDR1 DFQATT and CDR2 SNEGSKA (reference sequence). V shed 4 bases, J shed 4 bases, and the junction held 12 bases outside the gene matches. CDR3 loop: CSAIPLGDSSYGYTF. The CDR3 nucleotides are TGCAGTGCTATACCCCTGGGGGACAGCTCCTATGGCTACACCTTC.

This clonotype has at least ten counts. The chain couples TRBV9 to TRBJ2-3; no clear D gene. Trimming removed 2 bases from V and 2 bases from J, with 6 bases in between. The CDR3 runs to 13 residues. CDR1 is SGDLS, CDR2 YYNGEE, per germline. CDR3 nucleotide sequence: TGTGCCAGCAGCGTTGGGTTCACAGATACGCAGTATTTT. Its translation is CASSVGFTDTQYF.

The chain carries TRBV30 and TRBJ1-4; no clear D. The V end lost 2 bases, the J end lost 1 base, and 8 bases lay between the germline ends. This CDR3 is 14 amino acids long. CDR1 and CDR2 from the germline V gene are GTSNPN and SVGIG (reference sequence). This chain's CDR3 is CAWSFLGTNEKLFF. The DNA for the CDR3 is TGTGCCTGGAGTTTTCTCGGAACTAATGAAAAACTGTTTTTT.

This clonotype was seen more than once but under ten times. The rearrangement joins TRBV3-1 to TRBJ2-1; D call uncertain. CDR3 size: 14 residues. Germline V CDR1 and CDR2: LGHDT, YNNKEL (reference sequence). V was clipped by 0 bases and J by 3 bases, with 6 bases between them. CDR3 sequence (DNA): TGTGCCAGCAGCCAAGAAACGAGCTACAATGAGCAGTTCTTC. Its translation: CASSQETSYNEQFF.

This clonotype came up a few times. V gene TRBV4-3 combines with J gene TRBJ2-3, with D unresolved. CDR3 length: 15 residues. Per germline, CDR1 LGHNA and CDR2 YSLEER. V lost 1 base and J lost 0, with 8 bases in between. CDR3 protein: CASSQGRMSTDTQYF. The CDR3 DNA is TGCGCCAGCAGCCAAGGAAGGATGAGCACAGATACGCAGTATTTT.

V usage is TRBV4-3 and J usage is TRBJ1-5; tentative D call: TRBD1 (6 bases). The V gene's germline CDR1 is LGHNA and CDR2 YSLEER. This CDR3 is 13 amino acids long. Trimming took off 1 base at V and 11 bases at J, with 12 bases between the two ends. The CDR3 nucleotides read TGCGCCAGCAGCCAAGGGGTCGAGGGGGCCCAGCATTTT. Its translation: CASSQGVEGAQHF.

CDR3 coding DNA: TGCGCCAGCTCGAGAGGGGGGGCTCAAGAGACCCAGTACTTC. Amino acids: CASSRGGAQETQYF. The J gene is TRBJ2-5, the V gene TRBV5-1, with D tentatively TRBD2 (7 bases). V was cut by 7 bases and J by 2 bases, with 15 bases left in between. The CDR3 runs to 14 residues. The germline CDR1 and CDR2 sequences are SGHRS and YFSETQ.

The V and J genes are TRBV7-8 and TRBJ1-1; TRBD1 aligns across 11 bases. Losses at the gene ends were 6 bases for V and 4 bases for J; bases not matched to a gene: 7. Germline-derived CDR1 and CDR2 are SGHVS and FQNEAQ. CDR3 length: 15 amino acids. The CDR3 DNA follows: TGTGCCAGCAGTCCGGCCGGGACAGGGGGCACTGAAGCTTTCTTT. Its protein is CASSPAGTGGTEAFF.

This clonotype was picked up a small number of times. J is TRBJ2-1 and V is TRBV28; D ambiguous. From germline, CDR1 is MDHEN and CDR2 SYDVKM. The CDR3 spans 12 residues. Trimming took 6 bases from V and 4 from J, leaving 7 bases between them. The CDR3 DNA follows: TGTGCCAGCAGCTTGATTTACAATGAGCAGTTCTTC. Its protein product is CASSLIYNEQFF.

The chain couples TRBV5-1 to TRBJ2-7, with D uncertain. This CDR3 has 14 amino acids. Germline V CDR1 and CDR2: SGHRS, YFSETQ. V lost 1 base and J lost 3, with 11 bases in between. CDR3 protein: CASSLPSSGYEQYF. For the CDR3, the DNA is TGCGCCAGCAGCTTGCCCTCGTCCGGCTACGAGCAGTACTTC.

This chain connects TRBV20-1 to TRBJ2-7; 9 positions agree with TRBD2. After removal of 3 bases from V and 4 bases from J, the junction contained 10 bases not matched to a gene. CDR3 length: 15 amino acids. CDR1 and CDR2 (germline): DFQATT, SNEGSKA (reference sequence). The chain's CDR3 is CSARAAGGFRYEQYV. The CDR3 nucleotides read TGCAGTGCTAGGGCAGCGGGGGGTTTCAGATACGAGCAGTACGTC.

The rearrangement links TRBV3-1 to TRBJ2-5; the match to TRBD2 covers 8 bases. Germline CDR1 and CDR2: LGHDT and YNNKEL (reference sequence). The CDR3 runs 14 residues. V lost 3 bases to trimming and J lost 5 bases; unmatched junction nucleotides: 5. CDR3: CASSQSGGGETQYF. CDR3 bases: TGTGCCAGCAGCCAGAGCGGGGGAGGGGAGACCCAGTACTTC.

This clonotype was seen repeatedly, ten times or more. V is TRBV7-2 and J is TRBJ2-5, with D unclear. Trimming shortened V by 1 base and J by 4 bases, and 7 bases separated the two germline ends. The CDR3 is 13 amino acids. CDR1 is SGHTA, CDR2 FQGNSA, per germline. CDR3 sequence: CASSLGYRETQYF. In nucleotides, the CDR3 is TGTGCCAGCAGCTTAGGATACAGAGAGACCCAGTACTTC.

This clonotype was recorded a few times. The rearrangement uses TRBV29-1 and TRBJ1-1, with TRBD1 matching over 11 bases. V shed 6 bases and J 1 base; nucleotides not matched to a gene: 10. The CDR3 spans 16 residues. CDR1 SQVTM and CDR2 ANQGSEA come from the germline V gene. CDR3 coding DNA: TGCAGCGTCCCGGGACAGGGGGTCGTGGGGAACACTGAAGCTTTCTTT. Residues: CSVPGQGVVGNTEAFF.

This clonotype was seen only a few times. The V gene is TRBV5-1, the J gene TRBJ1-2; tentative D call: TRBD1 (5 bases). CDR3 length: 15 amino acids. The V end was cut by 4 bases, the J end by 3 bases, with 16 bases between. Germline CDR1 is SGHRS and CDR2 is YFSETQ. CDR3: CASSPGSGFDYGYTF. The CDR3 DNA reads TGCGCCAGCAGCCCCGGTTCAGGGTTCGACTATGGCTACACCTTC.

The table lists this clonotype with a few counts. The CDR3 DNA follows: TGTGCCAGCAGTTTATACCCTGCAACTAATGAAAAACTGTTTTTT. Protein product: CASSLYPATNEKLFF. This rearrangement joins TRBV28 to TRBJ1-4; D remains unclear. The germline gives CDR1 MDHEN, CDR2 SYDVKM. Trimming pared 1 base from V and 0 bases from J, leaving 6 bases between. This CDR3 spans 15 amino acids.

The chain uses TRBV7-8 and TRBJ2-5, with a tentative D call TRBD2 (6 bases). Germline V CDR1 and CDR2: SGHVS, FQNEAQ. The CDR3 length is 14 residues. Trimming took 1 base from V and 7 from J, leaving 13 bases between them. Here the CDR3 DNA reads TGTGCCAGCAGCTTAGACTTCCTCGGGGGGACCCAGTACTTC. It is translated as CASSLDFLGGTQYF.